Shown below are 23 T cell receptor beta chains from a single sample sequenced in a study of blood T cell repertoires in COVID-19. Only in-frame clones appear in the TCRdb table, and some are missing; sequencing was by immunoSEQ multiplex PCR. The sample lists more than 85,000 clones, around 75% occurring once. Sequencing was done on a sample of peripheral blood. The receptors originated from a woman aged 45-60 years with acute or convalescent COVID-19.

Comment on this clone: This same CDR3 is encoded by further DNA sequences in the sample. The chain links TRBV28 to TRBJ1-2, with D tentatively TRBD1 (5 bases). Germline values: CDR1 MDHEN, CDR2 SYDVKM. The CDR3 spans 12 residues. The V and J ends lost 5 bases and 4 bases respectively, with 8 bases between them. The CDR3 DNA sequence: TGTGCCAGCAGTCCCGGGGGCTATGGCTACACCTTC. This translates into CASSPGGYGYTF.

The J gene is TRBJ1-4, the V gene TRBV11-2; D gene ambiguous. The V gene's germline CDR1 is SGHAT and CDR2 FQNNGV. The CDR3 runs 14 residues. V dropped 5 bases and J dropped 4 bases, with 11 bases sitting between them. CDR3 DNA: TGTGCCAGCAGCCTCATCGGCGGTAATGAAAAACTGTTTTTT. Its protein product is CASSLIGGNEKLFF.

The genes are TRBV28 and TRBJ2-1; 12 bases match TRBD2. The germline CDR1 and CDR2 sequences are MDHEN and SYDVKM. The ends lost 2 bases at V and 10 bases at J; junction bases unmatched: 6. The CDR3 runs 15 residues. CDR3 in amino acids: CASSLEAGLAGEQFF. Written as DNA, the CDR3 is TGTGCCAGCAGTTTAGAAGCAGGACTAGCGGGGGAGCAGTTCTTC.

The CDR3 nucleotides are TGTGCCATCAGACGACAGGGGCGAACGGTTGAGCAGTTCTTC. This encodes CAIRRQGRTVEQFF. The chain uses TRBV28 and TRBJ2-1, with 8 bases that match TRBD1. This CDR3 region has 14 residues. Germline assignment: CDR1 MDHEN and CDR2 SYDVKM. V was clipped by 10 bases and J by 9 bases; unmatched bases: 14.

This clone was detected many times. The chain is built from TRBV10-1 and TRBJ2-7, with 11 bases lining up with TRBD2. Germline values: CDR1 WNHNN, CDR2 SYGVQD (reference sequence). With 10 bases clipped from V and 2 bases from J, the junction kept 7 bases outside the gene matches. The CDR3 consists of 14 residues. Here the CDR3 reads CAIPLAGVAYEQYF. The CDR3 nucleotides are TGCGCCATCCCACTAGCGGGGGTGGCCTACGAGCAGTACTTC.

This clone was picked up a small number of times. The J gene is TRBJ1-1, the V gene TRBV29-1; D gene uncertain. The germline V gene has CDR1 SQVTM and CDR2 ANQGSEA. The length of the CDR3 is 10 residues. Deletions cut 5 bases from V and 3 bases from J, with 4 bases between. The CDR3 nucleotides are TGCAGCGTTTATGACACTGAAGCTTTCTTT. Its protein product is CSVYDTEAFF.

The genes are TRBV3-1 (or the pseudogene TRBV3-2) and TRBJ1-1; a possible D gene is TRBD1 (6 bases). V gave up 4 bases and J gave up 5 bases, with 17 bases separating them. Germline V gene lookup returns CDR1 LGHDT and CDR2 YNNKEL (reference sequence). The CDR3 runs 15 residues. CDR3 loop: CASSRGRGMLTEAFF. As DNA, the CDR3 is TGTGCCAGCAGCCGGGGCAGGGGTATGTTAACTGAAGCTTTCTTT.

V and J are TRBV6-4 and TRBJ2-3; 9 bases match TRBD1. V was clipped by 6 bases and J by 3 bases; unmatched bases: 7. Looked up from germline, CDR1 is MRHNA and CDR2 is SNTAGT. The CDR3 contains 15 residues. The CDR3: CASSPGQGGTDTQYF. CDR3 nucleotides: TGTGCCAGCAGCCCGGGACAGGGTGGAACAGATACGCAGTATTTT.

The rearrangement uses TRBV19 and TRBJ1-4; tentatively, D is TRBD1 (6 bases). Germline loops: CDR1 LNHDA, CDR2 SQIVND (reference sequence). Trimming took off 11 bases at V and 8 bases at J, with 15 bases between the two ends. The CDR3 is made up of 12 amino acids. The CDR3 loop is CAGKDRLEKLFF. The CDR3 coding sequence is TGTGCCGGTAAAGACAGGCTCGAAAAACTGTTTTTT.

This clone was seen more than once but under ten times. The CDR3 bases are TGTGCCACCAGTGATGGACAGAGATCGAACACCGGGGAGCTGTTTTTT. As protein: CATSDGQRSNTGELFF. This chain connects TRBV24-1 to TRBJ2-2, with D tentatively TRBD1 (6 bases). The CDR3 sequence is 16 residues long. Between the trimmed V and J ends, which lost 3 bases and 0 bases, there was a span of 10 bases. Germline values: CDR1 KGHDR, CDR2 SFDVKD.

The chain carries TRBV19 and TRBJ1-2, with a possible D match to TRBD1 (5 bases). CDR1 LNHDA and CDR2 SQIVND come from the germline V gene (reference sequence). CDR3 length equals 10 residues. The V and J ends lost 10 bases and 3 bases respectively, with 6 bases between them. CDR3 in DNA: TGTGCCACCAGGGACTATGGCTACACCTTC. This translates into CATRDYGYTF. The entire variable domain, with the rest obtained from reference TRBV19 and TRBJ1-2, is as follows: DGGITQSPKYLFRKEGQNVTLSCEQNLNHDAMYWYRQDPGQGLRLIYYSQIVNDFQKGDIAEGYSVSREKKESFPLTVTSAQKNPTAFYLCATRDYGYTFGSGTRLTVV.

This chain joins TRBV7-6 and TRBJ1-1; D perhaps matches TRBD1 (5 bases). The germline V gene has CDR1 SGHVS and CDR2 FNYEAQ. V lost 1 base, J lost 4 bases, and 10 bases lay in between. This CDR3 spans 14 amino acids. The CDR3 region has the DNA TGTGCCAGCAGCTTAGATGGGGCTTCCACTGAAGCTTTCTTT. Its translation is CASSLDGASTEAFF.

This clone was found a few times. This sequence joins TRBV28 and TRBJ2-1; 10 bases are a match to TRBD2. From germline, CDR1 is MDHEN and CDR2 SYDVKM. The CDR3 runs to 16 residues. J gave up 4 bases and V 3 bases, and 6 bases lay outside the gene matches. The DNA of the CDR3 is TGTGCCAGCAGTTTTTATAGCGGGGGGATTTACAATGAGCAGTTCTTC. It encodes CASSFYSGGIYNEQFF. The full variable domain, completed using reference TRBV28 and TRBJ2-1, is DVKVTQSSRYLVKRTGEKVFLECVQDMDHENMFWYRQDPGLGLRLIYFSYDVKMKEKGDIPEGYSVSREKKERFSLILESASTNQTSMYLCASSFYSGGIYNEQFFGPGTRLTVL.

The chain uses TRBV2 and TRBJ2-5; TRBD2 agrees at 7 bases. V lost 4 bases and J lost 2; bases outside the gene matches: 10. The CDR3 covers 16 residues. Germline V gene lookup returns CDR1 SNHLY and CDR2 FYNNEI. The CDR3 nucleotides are TGTGCCAGCAGTGCGACCGGGACTACCGTTCAAGAGACCCAGTACTTC. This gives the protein CASSATGTTVQETQYF.

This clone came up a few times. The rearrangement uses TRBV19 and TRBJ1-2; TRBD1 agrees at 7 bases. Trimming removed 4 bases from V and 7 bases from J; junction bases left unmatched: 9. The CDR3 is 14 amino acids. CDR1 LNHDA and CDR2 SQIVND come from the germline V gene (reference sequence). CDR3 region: CASSTSDRVGGYTF. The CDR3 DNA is TGTGCCAGTAGTACTTCAGACAGGGTCGGTGGCTACACCTTC.

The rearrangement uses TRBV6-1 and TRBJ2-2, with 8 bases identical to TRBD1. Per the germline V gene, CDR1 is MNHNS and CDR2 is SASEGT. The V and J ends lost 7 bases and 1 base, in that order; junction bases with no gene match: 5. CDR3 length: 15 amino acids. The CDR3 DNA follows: TGTGCCAGCACGAAGACAGGGGAGAACACCGGGGAGCTGTTTTTT. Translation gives CASTKTGENTGELFF.

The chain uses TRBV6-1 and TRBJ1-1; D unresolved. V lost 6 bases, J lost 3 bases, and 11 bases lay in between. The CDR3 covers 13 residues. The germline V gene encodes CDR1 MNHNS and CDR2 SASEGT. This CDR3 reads CASSRGPDTEAFF. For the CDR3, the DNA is TGTGCCAGCAGCCGCGGGCCCGACACTGAAGCTTTCTTT.

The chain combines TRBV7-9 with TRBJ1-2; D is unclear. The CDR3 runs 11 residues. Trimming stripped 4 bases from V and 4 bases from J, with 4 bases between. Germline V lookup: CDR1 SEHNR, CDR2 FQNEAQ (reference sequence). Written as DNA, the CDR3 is TGTGCCAGCAGCTCCTTCTATGGCTACACCTTC. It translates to CASSSFYGYTF.

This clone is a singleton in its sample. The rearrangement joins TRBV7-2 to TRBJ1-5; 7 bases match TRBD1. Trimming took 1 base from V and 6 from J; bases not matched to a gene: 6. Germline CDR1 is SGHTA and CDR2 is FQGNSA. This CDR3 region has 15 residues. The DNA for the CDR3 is TGTGCCAGCAGCTTAGTAGGGGGCGAGGGTCAGCCCCAGCATTTT. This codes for CASSLVGGEGQPQHF. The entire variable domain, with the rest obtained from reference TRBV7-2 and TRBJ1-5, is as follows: GAGVSQSPSNKVTEKGKDVELRCDPISGHTALYWYRQSLGQGLEFLIYFQGNSAPDKSGLPSDRFSAERTGGSVSTLTIQRTQQEDSAVYLCASSLVGGEGQPQHFGDGTRLSIL.

The CDR3 reads CASSYTGEAFF. CDR3 nucleotides: TGTGCCAGTAGTTACACCGGGGAAGCTTTCTTT. The chain links TRBV19 to TRBJ1-1; D call uncertain. Germline-derived CDR1 and CDR2 are LNHDA and SQIVND (reference sequence). CDR3 length: 11 residues. The V end lost 5 bases, the J end lost 8 bases, and 9 bases lay between the germline ends.

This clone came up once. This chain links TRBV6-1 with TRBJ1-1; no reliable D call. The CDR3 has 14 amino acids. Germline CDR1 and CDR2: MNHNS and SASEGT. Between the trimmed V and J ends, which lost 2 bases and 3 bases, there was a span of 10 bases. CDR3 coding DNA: TGTGCCAGCAGTGAACCGGTTGGAGACACTGAAGCTTTCTTT. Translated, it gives CASSEPVGDTEAFF.

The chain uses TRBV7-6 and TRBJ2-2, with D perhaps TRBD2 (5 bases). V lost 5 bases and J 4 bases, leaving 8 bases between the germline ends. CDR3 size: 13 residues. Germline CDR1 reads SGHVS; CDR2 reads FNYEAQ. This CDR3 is CASSRGPTGELFF. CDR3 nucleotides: TGTGCCAGCAGCCGCGGGCCCACCGGGGAGCTGTTTTTT.

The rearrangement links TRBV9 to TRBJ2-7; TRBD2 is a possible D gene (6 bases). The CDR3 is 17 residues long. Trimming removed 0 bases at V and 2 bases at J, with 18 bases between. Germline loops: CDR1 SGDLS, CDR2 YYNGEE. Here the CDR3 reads CASSVGMSEVAAYEQYF. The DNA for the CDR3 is TGTGCCAGCAGCGTAGGTATGAGTGAGGTAGCGGCCTACGAGCAGTACTTC.